This TCR beta chain comes out of a study of shared clonotypes between healthy human individuals. Measured with immunoSEQ multiplex PCR; TCRdb has only the in-frame clones, and not every one. The sample holds a few hundred thousand clones, around nine tenths seen once. The V end was cut by 7 bases, the J end by 8 bases, with 18 bases between. The CDR3 loop spans 14 amino acids. CDR1 MNHEY and CDR2 SMNVEV come from the germline V gene (reference sequence). Material: memory CD8+ T cells sorted from blood. The subset: CD45RO+ cells pooled with CCR7-negative TemRA cells. This clonotype was obtained from a man in his late teens or twenties in good health. The genes are TRBV27 and TRBJ2-1; maybe TRBD2 (6 bases). The chain's CDR3 is CASTLLPWGDEQFF. CDR3 DNA sequence: TGTGCCAGCACACTGTTGCCCTGGGGGGATGAGCAGTTCTTC.